The rows below give T cell receptor beta chains drawn from one sample of a study of cytomegalovirus exposure and HLA in healthy donors. Clones were read by immunoSEQ multiplex PCR, and TCRdb kept only the in-frame ones, dropping some. The sample holds about 99,000 clones, 79% seen once. The sequencing sample was made of PBMCs. Every receptor here comes from a man aged 45-65 years in good health and CMV-seropositive. Both conserved end residues are part of each CDR3. The D gene is left open where the match is weak. Clone size is stated in some rows and not others, as once, few, many or a class when expanded.

D,size,V,J,DNA,CDR3
.,.,TRBV5-1,TRBJ2-7,TGCGCCAGCAGCGGACGGGGGCAGGGGGGCAACGAGCAGTACTTC,CASSGRGQGGNEQYF
TRBD2,.,TRBV6-5,TRBJ2-7,TGTGCCAGCAGTCCCCGGGGGGGACGTTACGAGCAGTACTTC,CASSPRGGRYEQYF
.,.,TRBV28,TRBJ2-7,TGTGCCAGCAGTTTAGTGGGGGCGTCTAGTGGCGAGCAGTACTTC,CASSLVGASSGEQYF
.,.,TRBV7-8,TRBJ1-4,TGTGCCAGCAGCCGAGACATAGGGGCTGAAAAACTGTTTTTT,CASSRDIGAEKLFF
TRBD2,.,TRBV29-1,TRBJ2-1,TGCAGCGTTGACCGAGCGGGAGCTTTCAATGAGCAGTTCTTC,CSVDRAGAFNEQFF
.,.,TRBV7-2,TRBJ2-5,TGTGCCAGCAGCTTAAATATTCAGGTATCATCAGAGACCCAGTACTTC,CASSLNIQVSSETQYF
TRBD1,few,TRBV25-1,TRBJ2-2,TGTGCCAGCAGTTTGGGACAGCCGAACACCGGGGAGCTGTTTTTT,CASSLGQPNTGELFF
.,.,TRBV5-1,TRBJ2-3,TGCGCCAGCAGCTTGGCGTTTAAAAACACAGATACGCAGTATTTT,CASSLAFKNTDTQYF
.,.,TRBV18,TRBJ1-4,TGTGCCAGCTCTCCGACAGCTGCAACTAATGAAAAACTGTTTTTT,CASSPTAATNEKLFF
.,few,TRBV7-2,TRBJ2-7,TGTGCCAGCAGCTTAAATTCCCGCTACGAGCAGTACTTC,CASSLNSRYEQYF
TRBD1,.,TRBV7-2,TRBJ1-5,TGTGCCAGCAGCTCAAAACAGGGGGGTCAGCCCCAGCATTTT,CASSSKQGGQPQHF
TRBD2,.,TRBV6-1,TRBJ2-3,TGTGCCAGCAGTGAAACTTTGAGGTCTAGCGGGAGTTCAGATACGCAGTATTTT,CASSETLRSSGSSDTQYF
TRBD1,.,TRBV29-1,TRBJ2-1,TGCAGCGTTCCAAGACAGGGCACCTACAATGAGCAGTTCTTC,CSVPRQGTYNEQFF